This record covers a single T cell receptor beta chain. The antigen is not known. Germline values: CDR1 ENHRY, CDR2 SYGVKD. CDR3 length: 15 residues. From the 5' RACE reads, TCRdb lists one entry per CDR3 protein and no DNA. Reported are 420,000 or so distinct CDR3 sequences; the ten largest clones contain 2% to 3%. The record originates from a study of monozygotic twins with inflammatory bowel disease. Study findings and constraints: Neither one strong signal nor one clonotype associated with IBD was supported. IBD patients share fewer clonotypes with other people than healthy twins do, especially with disease activity. Differences in immunosuppressive treatment may have been a source of added variability in patient repertoires. Lower TCRbeta diversity (inverse Simpson) was seen in IBD patients than in healthy co-twins.

The sequenced sample consisted of blood. The receptor's source is a human donor with ulcerative colitis or Crohn's disease, or a healthy co-twin of an affected twin (not recorded which). J is TRBJ1-1 and V is TRBV10-3. CDR3 amino acids: CAISESNGVNTEAFF.